This TCR beta chain came from a study of cytomegalovirus exposure and HLA in healthy donors. This PCR relied on a set of 60 Vbeta primers and 13 Jbeta primers. Clones were read by immunoSEQ multiplex PCR, and TCRdb kept only the in-frame ones, dropping some. The repertoire includes 100,000 to 150,000 clones, under 80% of them detected once, and approximately 13% sits in the top ten. The CDR3 has 15 amino acids. CDR1 and CDR2 from the germline V gene are SNHLY and FYNNEI. With V trimmed by 5 bases and J by 1 base, 1 base remained unmatched. Nominally healthy donors provided the samples, though records likely missed some immune exposures.

The chain is built from TRBV2 and TRBJ1-6; TRBD1 matches at 8 bases. The TCR comes from a woman aged 55-70 years in good health and CMV-seropositive. The sequenced sample was PBMCs. The CDR3 here is CASSRQGSYNSPLHF. The CDR3 nucleotides read TGTGCCAGCAGTCGACAGGGGTCCTATAATTCACCCCTCCACTTT.